Listed below are T cell receptor beta chains from one sample, sequenced in a study of vaccination and CD4 T cells after COVID-19. One entry per CDR3 protein, called by TCRdb with MiXCR from the PCR reads. Found here are about 18,000 distinct CDR3 sequences, 58% of them singletons; the top ten hold approximately 6.3%. These receptors have no identified antigens. This sample comprised CD4+ T cells from blood, cultured in vitro, obtained before SARS-CoV-2 vaccination. These receptors came from a human donor who had recovered from COVID-19. CDR3s include the opening cysteine and the closing phenylalanine or tryptophan. Each record gives: D gene, J gene, clone size, V gene, CDR3 DNA, CDR3 protein. A D gene is named only where the DNA matches it firmly. Clone size appears in some rows only: once, few, many, or a class for an expanded clone.

d_call: -; j_call: TRBJ2-7; clone_size: once; v_call: TRBV7-9; cdr3_nt: TGTGCCAGCAGCTTGGGGGCTGCAGCCTACGAGCAGTACTTC; cdr3_aa: CASSLGAAAYEQYF
d_call: -; j_call: TRBJ1-5; clone_size: few; v_call: TRBV28; cdr3_nt: TGTGCCAGCAGTTTAGCGGCCTACAATCAGCCCCAGCATTTT; cdr3_aa: CASSLAAYNQPQHF
d_call: -; j_call: TRBJ1-2; clone_size: few; v_call: TRBV19; cdr3_nt: TGTGCCAGTAGCCTGACCGCATCCGGCTACACCTTC; cdr3_aa: CASSLTASGYTF
d_call: TRBD1; j_call: TRBJ2-5; clone_size: -; v_call: TRBV18; cdr3_nt: TGTGCCAGCTCGGGGACAGAAGAGACCCAGTACTTC; cdr3_aa: CASSGTEETQYF
d_call: TRBD2; j_call: TRBJ2-2; clone_size: -; v_call: TRBV7-9; cdr3_nt: TGTGCCAGCAGCTTATCCAGCGGGAGGTTGACCGGGGAGCTGTTTTTT; cdr3_aa: CASSLSSGRLTGELFF
d_call: -; j_call: TRBJ2-4; clone_size: -; v_call: TRBV7-9; cdr3_nt: TGTGCCAGCAGCTTAGTGAAGGGTGGCATTCAGTACTTC; cdr3_aa: CASSLVKGGIQYF
d_call: -; j_call: TRBJ2-5; clone_size: large; v_call: TRBV20-1; cdr3_nt: TGCAGTGCTAGGGCTAGCGAGTTTCGAGAGACCCAGTACTTC; cdr3_aa: CSARASEFRETQYF
d_call: -; j_call: TRBJ1-5; clone_size: few; v_call: TRBV20-1; cdr3_nt: TGCAGTGCTAGGGGGAGGGTGAGCAATCAGCCCCAGCATTTT; cdr3_aa: CSARGRVSNQPQHF
d_call: -; j_call: TRBJ2-7; clone_size: -; v_call: TRBV7-9; cdr3_nt: TGTGCCAGCAGCTTAGTTGGGTCTCCCGAGCAGTACTTC; cdr3_aa: CASSLVGSPEQYF
d_call: -; j_call: TRBJ2-7; clone_size: few; v_call: TRBV15; cdr3_nt: TGTGCCACCAGAGCAGCTCTCCTCTCCTACGAGCAGTACTTC; cdr3_aa: CATRAALLSYEQYF
d_call: TRBD2; j_call: TRBJ2-7; clone_size: -; v_call: TRBV29-1; cdr3_nt: TGCAGCGTTCAAGGGACTAGCGGCTACGAGCAGTACTTC; cdr3_aa: CSVQGTSGYEQYF
d_call: -; j_call: TRBJ2-7; clone_size: -; v_call: TRBV27; cdr3_nt: TGTGCCAGCAGTTTCCTGGCGGGGGAGCAGTACTTC; cdr3_aa: CASSFLAGEQYF
d_call: -; j_call: TRBJ1-1; clone_size: -; v_call: TRBV7-3; cdr3_nt: TGTGCCAGCAGCATTGGTACCCATGAGGCAGCGATGAACACTGAAGCTTTCTTT; cdr3_aa: CASSIGTHEAAMNTEAFF
d_call: -; j_call: TRBJ2-5; clone_size: -; v_call: TRBV30; cdr3_nt: TGTGCCTGGAAGACACAGGCAGCCCAAGAGACCCAGTACTTC; cdr3_aa: CAWKTQAAQETQYF
d_call: TRBD1; j_call: TRBJ2-5; clone_size: -; v_call: TRBV7-2; cdr3_nt: TGTGCCAGCAGCCGGACAGGGCTAGAGACCCAGTACTTC; cdr3_aa: CASSRTGLETQYF
d_call: -; j_call: TRBJ2-7; clone_size: few; v_call: TRBV5-1; cdr3_nt: TGCGCCAGCAGCTTGGAAGGGATTGCCGACGAGCAGTACTTC; cdr3_aa: CASSLEGIADEQYF
d_call: TRBD1; j_call: TRBJ2-4; clone_size: few; v_call: TRBV28; cdr3_nt: TGTGCCAGCAGTGAGACAGGGCCCCTCGTTCAGTACTTC; cdr3_aa: CASSETGPLVQYF
d_call: -; j_call: TRBJ1-6; clone_size: few; v_call: TRBV20-1; cdr3_nt: TGCAGACCCACCGGGCAGGGATCGGGTTCACCCCTCCACTTT; cdr3_aa: CRPTGQGSGSPLHF
d_call: TRBD2; j_call: TRBJ2-1; clone_size: few; v_call: TRBV7-3; cdr3_nt: TGTGCCAGCAGTCTCGGACTAGCGGGTTACAATGAGCAGTTCTTC; cdr3_aa: CASSLGLAGYNEQFF
d_call: TRBD2; j_call: TRBJ2-1; clone_size: -; v_call: TRBV6-5; cdr3_nt: TGTGCCAGCAGTTCGCGGGGGATACAGTTCTTC; cdr3_aa: CASSSRGIQFF
d_call: -; j_call: TRBJ1-1; clone_size: few; v_call: TRBV6-1; cdr3_nt: TGTGCCAGCGTTTCAAGGGCCAGCGGGGCTGAAGCTTTCTTT; cdr3_aa: CASVSRASGAEAFF
d_call: -; j_call: TRBJ2-3; clone_size: -; v_call: TRBV12-3/TRBV12-4; cdr3_nt: TGTGCCAGCAGTTTCGGCCAGAGGGCAGATACGCAGTATTTT; cdr3_aa: CASSFGQRADTQYF
d_call: -; j_call: TRBJ2-7; clone_size: -; v_call: TRBV20-1; cdr3_nt: TGCAGTGCTGCGCTTCAGGGATCTGCTTTAGGGGAGCAGTACTTC; cdr3_aa: CSAALQGSALGEQYF
d_call: -; j_call: TRBJ1-1; clone_size: -; v_call: TRBV25-1; cdr3_nt: TGTGTCAGCAGTGACCCTTTATCAGGGACCCCTGAAGCTTTCTTT; cdr3_aa: CVSSDPLSGTPEAFF
d_call: -; j_call: TRBJ2-1; clone_size: -; v_call: TRBV7-3; cdr3_nt: TGTGCCAGCAGCTCGTCCGGGACCGCGGTTCCCAATGAGCAGTTCTTC; cdr3_aa: CASSSSGTAVPNEQFF
d_call: TRBD1; j_call: TRBJ1-1; clone_size: -; v_call: TRBV30; cdr3_nt: TGTGCCTGGAGACGGACAGGGGACACTGAAGCTTTCTTT; cdr3_aa: CAWRRTGDTEAFF
d_call: TRBD1; j_call: TRBJ1-1; clone_size: -; v_call: TRBV19; cdr3_nt: TGTGCCAGTAGTATTGGACAGGGAGGGAGCACTGAAGCTTTCTTT; cdr3_aa: CASSIGQGGSTEAFF
d_call: -; j_call: TRBJ2-7; clone_size: -; v_call: TRBV6-1; cdr3_nt: TGTGCCAGCAGTAGGGACGGATCCTACGAGCAGTACTTC; cdr3_aa: CASSRDGSYEQYF
d_call: TRBD1; j_call: TRBJ1-5; clone_size: -; v_call: TRBV20-1; cdr3_nt: TGCAGTGCTAGAGATCGGGACAGGGGGTGGGTAGCCGGCAATCAGCCCCAGCATTTT; cdr3_aa: CSARDRDRGWVAGNQPQHF
d_call: -; j_call: TRBJ2-3; clone_size: once; v_call: TRBV7-2; cdr3_nt: TGTGCCAGCAGTTCCTCTAGCGTTCGCACAGATACGCAGTATTTT; cdr3_aa: CASSSSSVRTDTQYF
d_call: -; j_call: TRBJ2-2; clone_size: few; v_call: TRBV28; cdr3_nt: TGTGCCAGCAGTTCCCGGGCCGTACTGAACACCGGGGAGCTGTTTTTT; cdr3_aa: CASSSRAVLNTGELFF
d_call: TRBD2; j_call: TRBJ2-2; clone_size: -; v_call: TRBV27; cdr3_nt: TGTGCCAGCAGTCGAAGAACTAGCGGGAGGAACACCGGGGAGCTGTTTTTT; cdr3_aa: CASSRRTSGRNTGELFF
d_call: -; j_call: TRBJ2-7; clone_size: -; v_call: TRBV4-3; cdr3_nt: TGCGCCAGCAGCCAGTATCGCTACGCCTACGAGCAGTACTTC; cdr3_aa: CASSQYRYAYEQYF
d_call: -; j_call: TRBJ2-7; clone_size: -; v_call: TRBV6-5; cdr3_nt: TGTGCCAGCAGTTCCGGAGGGAGCTCCTACGAGCAGTACTTC; cdr3_aa: CASSSGGSSYEQYF
d_call: -; j_call: TRBJ2-5; clone_size: -; v_call: TRBV4-1; cdr3_nt: TGCGCCAGCTTAGCGGGACAGGAAAATCAAGAGACCCAGTACTTC; cdr3_aa: CASLAGQENQETQYF
d_call: -; j_call: TRBJ2-5; clone_size: -; v_call: TRBV5-1; cdr3_nt: TGCGCCAGCAGCTTAGGCCGACAGGTAGACCAAGAGACCCAGTACTTC; cdr3_aa: CASSLGRQVDQETQYF
d_call: -; j_call: TRBJ1-2; clone_size: few; v_call: TRBV19; cdr3_nt: TGTGCCAGCTCCGGACTGAACTATGGGTACACCTTC; cdr3_aa: CASSGLNYGYTF
d_call: -; j_call: TRBJ2-3; clone_size: few; v_call: TRBV20-1; cdr3_nt: TGCAGTGCCTGGGGAGGTTTGGATACGCAGTATTTT; cdr3_aa: CSAWGGLDTQYF
d_call: -; j_call: TRBJ2-2; clone_size: -; v_call: TRBV10-3; cdr3_nt: TGTGCCATCCAGGGAGGCTCCAACGGGGAGCTGTTTTTT; cdr3_aa: CAIQGGSNGELFF
d_call: -; j_call: TRBJ1-1; clone_size: -; v_call: TRBV20-1; cdr3_nt: TGCAGTGCTCGCACAAACACGGTAGGCGCTTTCTTT; cdr3_aa: CSARTNTVGAFF
d_call: -; j_call: TRBJ2-1; clone_size: -; v_call: TRBV7-9; cdr3_nt: TGTGCCAGCAGCTTCCGGGGCGGGGTGGCCTACAATGAGCAGTTCTTC; cdr3_aa: CASSFRGGVAYNEQFF
d_call: TRBD1; j_call: TRBJ1-6; clone_size: -; v_call: TRBV7-2; cdr3_nt: TGTGCCAGCAGCCTGAGACAGGGCAATTCACCCCTCCACTTT; cdr3_aa: CASSLRQGNSPLHF
d_call: -; j_call: TRBJ1-5; clone_size: few; v_call: TRBV2; cdr3_nt: TGTGCCAGCAGTGAAGTTCGAAGCAATCAGCCCCAGCATTTT; cdr3_aa: CASSEVRSNQPQHF
d_call: -; j_call: TRBJ1-5; clone_size: few; v_call: TRBV12-3/TRBV12-4; cdr3_nt: TGTGCCAGCAGTTGGCAGGCTGGAGGGGGCAATCAGCCCCAGCATTTT; cdr3_aa: CASSWQAGGGNQPQHF
d_call: TRBD2; j_call: TRBJ2-7; clone_size: medium-sized; v_call: TRBV10-3; cdr3_nt: TGTGCCATCAATTCTGACCCGGGGGGAGAGCAGTACTTC; cdr3_aa: CAINSDPGGEQYF
d_call: TRBD1; j_call: TRBJ2-6; clone_size: -; v_call: TRBV15; cdr3_nt: TGTGCCACCAGCAGAGAGACAGGGCCTGGGGCCAACGTCCTGACTTTC; cdr3_aa: CATSRETGPGANVLTF
d_call: TRBD1; j_call: TRBJ2-5; clone_size: few; v_call: TRBV19; cdr3_nt: TGTGCCAGTAGTCAGACAGGGGGCCGGGGGACCCAGTACTTC; cdr3_aa: CASSQTGGRGTQYF
d_call: -; j_call: TRBJ2-1; clone_size: -; v_call: TRBV12-3/TRBV12-4; cdr3_nt: TGTGCCAGCAGGGCCCCTAGAGGTGAGCAGTTCTTC; cdr3_aa: CASRAPRGEQFF
d_call: TRBD1; j_call: TRBJ1-5; clone_size: -; v_call: TRBV4-1; cdr3_nt: TGCGCCAGCAGCCAAGCACCAGGGGGCTCGGAGCAGCCCCAGCATTTT; cdr3_aa: CASSQAPGGSEQPQHF
d_call: TRBD1; j_call: TRBJ1-2; clone_size: -; v_call: TRBV4-2; cdr3_nt: TGTGCCAGCAGCCAGTCAGGGACAGGGTCCCATGGCTACACCTTC; cdr3_aa: CASSQSGTGSHGYTF
d_call: -; j_call: TRBJ1-5; clone_size: few; v_call: TRBV7-9; cdr3_nt: TGTGCCAGCAGCGAAACTGACAGTTACAATCAGCCCCAGCATTTT; cdr3_aa: CASSETDSYNQPQHF
d_call: -; j_call: TRBJ1-2; clone_size: few; v_call: TRBV7-2; cdr3_nt: TGTGCCAGCAGCTTAGCGCCTGGAAATTATGGCTACACCTTC; cdr3_aa: CASSLAPGNYGYTF
d_call: -; j_call: TRBJ2-7; clone_size: -; v_call: TRBV9; cdr3_nt: TGTGCCAGCAGCGCCGGGACCGACTACGAGCAGTACTTC; cdr3_aa: CASSAGTDYEQYF
d_call: -; j_call: TRBJ1-1; clone_size: -; v_call: TRBV20-1; cdr3_nt: TGCAGTGCTAGTGATCGGAGGAAGAACACTGAAGCTTTCTTT; cdr3_aa: CSASDRRKNTEAFF
d_call: TRBD2; j_call: TRBJ2-1; clone_size: -; v_call: TRBV24-1; cdr3_nt: TGTGCCACCAGTGACCCTGGGACTAGCGGCCGCCTGGGTGGCGAGCAGTTCTTC; cdr3_aa: CATSDPGTSGRLGGEQFF
d_call: TRBD1; j_call: TRBJ1-1; clone_size: -; v_call: TRBV28; cdr3_nt: TGTGCCAGCAGGGGAGGGACAGTGAACACTGAAGCTTTCTTT; cdr3_aa: CASRGGTVNTEAFF